The clone carrying this TCR beta chain was seen just once. No antigen is known for it. Donors were healthy Caucasian individuals from Russia aged roughly 6 to 95. The V gene's germline CDR1 is SGHDN and CDR2 FVKESK. Trimming took off 1 base at V and 7 bases at J, with 8 bases between the two ends. There are 13 residues in the CDR3. The data belong to a study of blood T cells in healthy people across ages. Alongside a J-beta primer mix, a sample-barcoded 5' primer served in a second PCR lasting roughly 7 to 11 cycles. Each sample provided no less than 2.5 million CDR3-containing paired-end reads. Each CDR3 protein is one row after TCRdb ran MiXCR on the 5' RACE reads. Of 540,000 or so distinct CDR3 sequences in the sample, around half were seen once. Study outcomes and limitations: The percentage of naive T cells correlated strongly with TCR beta diversity. It was the long-lived donors that had more naive CD4+ cells and higher diversity than aged donors.

The receptor's source is an older man in good health. The sample consisted of blood. The gene calls are TRBV14 and TRBJ2-1; the D is unclear. The CDR3 region is CASSQGHSNEQFF. The CDR3 DNA follows: TGTGCCAGCAGCCAAGGTCATAGTAATGAGCAGTTCTTC.